The rows below give T cell receptor beta chains drawn from one sample of a study of T cells after yellow fever vaccination. TCRdb passed the 5' RACE reads through MiXCR, listing each CDR3 protein once. The table shows over 250,000 distinct CDR3 sequences, with 4.1% occurring only once. The sequenced sample was PBMCs, obtained 5 days after the yellow fever booster vaccination. The receptors here all came from a young man who received the YFV17D yellow fever vaccine. The CDR3 runs from the conserved cysteine through the conserved F or W. Fields, in order: CDR3 length, V gene, clone size, J gene, D gene, CDR3 protein, CDR3 DNA. The D gene is left open where the match is weak. Expanded clones get a size class; other rows say once, few or many, or leave the size out.

len: 16
v_gene: TRBV3-1
abundance: many
j_gene: TRBJ2-7
d_gene: NA
CDR3aa: CASSQDLRRPSYEQYF
CDR3nt: TGTGCCAGCAGCCAAGATCTCCGCCGGCCTTCCTACGAGCAGTACTTC

len: 17
v_gene: TRBV5-1
abundance: NA
j_gene: TRBJ1-6
d_gene: TRBD1
CDR3aa: CASSLSGTGQTNSPLHF
CDR3nt: TGCGCCAGCAGCTTGAGTGGTACGGGACAGACTAATTCACCCCTCCACTTT

len: 15
v_gene: TRBV5-1
abundance: many
j_gene: TRBJ1-1
d_gene: NA
CDR3aa: CASSKDQGLNTEAFF
CDR3nt: TGCGCCAGCAGCAAAGATCAGGGGCTGAACACTGAAGCTTTCTTT

len: 15
v_gene: TRBV27
abundance: NA
j_gene: TRBJ2-3
d_gene: NA
CDR3aa: CASRRGAYSTDTQYF
CDR3nt: TGTGCCAGCAGAAGAGGGGCCTACTCCACAGATACGCAGTATTTT

len: 14
v_gene: TRBV19
abundance: few
j_gene: TRBJ1-4
d_gene: NA
CDR3aa: CASSADDSHEKLFF
CDR3nt: TGTGCCAGTAGCGCCGATGATAGCCATGAAAAACTGTTTTTT

len: 16
v_gene: TRBV7-8
abundance: NA
j_gene: TRBJ2-7
d_gene: TRBD1
CDR3aa: CASSLQAPTGADEQYF
CDR3nt: TGTGCCAGCAGCTTACAAGCCCCGACAGGGGCCGACGAGCAGTACTTC

len: 16
v_gene: TRBV7-9
abundance: few
j_gene: TRBJ2-3
d_gene: NA
CDR3aa: CASSLVGGQLTDTQYF
CDR3nt: TGTGCCAGCAGCTTAGTTGGGGGTCAACTCACAGATACGCAGTATTTT

len: 18
v_gene: TRBV7-9
abundance: many
j_gene: TRBJ2-3
d_gene: TRBD2
CDR3aa: CASSLPNSGTSSTDTQYF
CDR3nt: TGTGCCAGCAGCTTACCGAATAGCGGGACTTCTAGCACAGATACGCAGTATTTT

len: 14
v_gene: TRBV4-3
abundance: many
j_gene: TRBJ1-2
d_gene: NA
CDR3aa: CASSRGVQPYGYTF
CDR3nt: TGCGCCAGCAGCCGAGGGGTCCAACCCTATGGCTACACCTTC

len: 16
v_gene: TRBV4-1
abundance: NA
j_gene: TRBJ2-1
d_gene: NA
CDR3aa: CASSQDRGAGYNEQFF
CDR3nt: TGCGCCAGCAGCCAAGATAGGGGGGCGGGTTACAATGAGCAGTTCTTC

len: 13
v_gene: TRBV5-1
abundance: few
j_gene: TRBJ1-2
d_gene: TRBD1
CDR3aa: CASRSDRGDGYTF
CDR3nt: TGCGCCAGCAGATCGGACAGGGGGGATGGCTACACCTTC

len: 15
v_gene: TRBV7-9
abundance: many
j_gene: TRBJ1-2
d_gene: TRBD1
CDR3aa: CASSGHDRGEAVYTF
CDR3nt: TGTGCCAGCAGCGGACATGACAGGGGCGAGGCGGTCTACACCTTC

len: 16
v_gene: TRBV5-4
abundance: NA
j_gene: TRBJ2-3
d_gene: TRBD2
CDR3aa: CASSLRLAASTDTQYF
CDR3nt: TGTGCCAGCAGCTTGAGACTAGCGGCTAGCACAGATACGCAGTATTTT

len: 15
v_gene: TRBV5-1
abundance: NA
j_gene: TRBJ2-3
d_gene: NA
CDR3aa: CASSLPRDPGDTQYF
CDR3nt: TGCGCCAGCAGCTTGCCCCGGGACCCCGGGGATACGCAGTATTTT

len: 14
v_gene: TRBV20-1
abundance: many
j_gene: TRBJ2-1
d_gene: TRBD2
CDR3aa: CSASGTSGVVGLFF
CDR3nt: TGCAGTGCCTCCGGGACTAGCGGGGTCGTGGGACTGTTCTTC

len: 15
v_gene: TRBV6-4
abundance: many
j_gene: TRBJ2-3
d_gene: TRBD2
CDR3aa: CASSASSGGTDTQYF
CDR3nt: TGTGCCAGCAGTGCCTCTAGCGGGGGGACAGATACGCAGTATTTT

len: 15
v_gene: TRBV4-1
abundance: NA
j_gene: TRBJ2-5
d_gene: NA
CDR3aa: CASSQDMVPPETQYF
CDR3nt: TGCGCCAGCAGCCAAGATATGGTACCCCCAGAGACCCAGTACTTC

len: 15
v_gene: TRBV7-9
abundance: many
j_gene: TRBJ2-5
d_gene: TRBD1
CDR3aa: CASSLAVTRGETQYF
CDR3nt: TGTGCCAGCAGCTTAGCGGTTACCAGGGGGGAGACCCAGTACTTC

len: 13
v_gene: TRBV10-3
abundance: few
j_gene: TRBJ1-1
d_gene: NA
CDR3aa: CAIRQQGNTEAFF
CDR3nt: TGTGCCATCAGGCAACAGGGGAACACTGAAGCTTTCTTT

len: 15
v_gene: TRBV4-2
abundance: NA
j_gene: TRBJ1-5
d_gene: NA
CDR3aa: CASSQERSVTRPQHF
CDR3nt: TGTGCCAGCAGCCAAGAAAGATCGGTAACCAGGCCCCAGCATTTT

len: 16
v_gene: TRBV6-2/TRBV6-3
abundance: NA
j_gene: TRBJ1-1
d_gene: NA
CDR3aa: CASSYSTQGMNTEAFF
CDR3nt: TGTGCCAGCAGTTACTCGACGCAGGGCATGAACACTGAAGCTTTCTTT

len: 16
v_gene: TRBV7-9
abundance: NA
j_gene: TRBJ2-5
d_gene: TRBD1
CDR3aa: CASSLLPTGYQETQYF
CDR3nt: TGTGCCAGCAGCTTATTACCGACAGGGTATCAAGAGACCCAGTACTTC

len: 16
v_gene: TRBV2
abundance: many
j_gene: TRBJ2-3
d_gene: NA
CDR3aa: CASSGPRGASTDTQYF
CDR3nt: TGTGCCAGCAGTGGACCCAGGGGTGCAAGCACAGATACGCAGTATTTT

len: 17
v_gene: TRBV28
abundance: few
j_gene: TRBJ1-1
d_gene: TRBD1
CDR3aa: CASSYTISGTGNTEAFF
CDR3nt: TGTGCCAGCAGTTATACAATTTCCGGGACAGGTAACACTGAAGCTTTCTTT

len: 14
v_gene: TRBV5-1
abundance: NA
j_gene: TRBJ1-1
d_gene: NA
CDR3aa: CASSSPGTNSEAFF
CDR3nt: TGCGCCAGCAGCTCACCCGGGACAAACTCTGAAGCTTTCTTT

len: 15
v_gene: TRBV7-9
abundance: few
j_gene: TRBJ2-3
d_gene: NA
CDR3aa: CASSSEEQITDTQYF
CDR3nt: TGTGCCAGCAGCTCGGAAGAACAGATCACAGATACGCAGTATTTT

len: 13
v_gene: TRBV7-2
abundance: many
j_gene: TRBJ2-4
d_gene: NA
CDR3aa: CASSFSGTPKGYF
CDR3nt: TGTGCCAGCAGCTTTTCCGGGACCCCCAAAGGATACTTC

len: 16
v_gene: TRBV5-4
abundance: few
j_gene: TRBJ1-3
d_gene: NA
CDR3aa: CASSQPGRFSGNTIYF
CDR3nt: TGTGCCAGCAGTCAACCGGGACGGTTCTCTGGAAACACCATATATTTT

len: 15
v_gene: TRBV21-1
abundance: NA
j_gene: TRBJ2-7
d_gene: NA
CDR3aa: CATPPPGGSSYEQYF
CDR3nt: TGTGCCACCCCGCCCCCGGGGGGAAGCTCCTACGAGCAGTACTTC

len: 14
v_gene: TRBV12-3/TRBV12-4
abundance: few
j_gene: TRBJ1-1
d_gene: NA
CDR3aa: CASSREFGNTEAFF
CDR3nt: TGTGCCAGCAGTAGGGAGTTCGGGAACACTGAAGCTTTCTTT

len: 12
v_gene: TRBV3-1
abundance: NA
j_gene: TRBJ2-5
d_gene: NA
CDR3aa: CASSQEPKTQYF
CDR3nt: TGTGCCAGCAGCCAAGAGCCAAAGACCCAGTACTTC

len: 16
v_gene: TRBV4-1
abundance: few
j_gene: TRBJ1-5
d_gene: NA
CDR3aa: CASSQETGAHNQPQHF
CDR3nt: TGCGCCAGCAGCCAAGAAACCGGGGCTCATAATCAGCCCCAGCATTTT

len: 15
v_gene: TRBV20-1
abundance: many
j_gene: TRBJ1-1
d_gene: NA
CDR3aa: CSARDRGRLNTEAFF
CDR3nt: TGCAGTGCTAGAGATCGCGGACGGTTGAACACTGAAGCTTTCTTT

len: 14
v_gene: TRBV7-2
abundance: many
j_gene: TRBJ2-3
d_gene: NA
CDR3aa: CASSFGYYTDTQYF
CDR3nt: TGTGCCAGCAGCTTCGGTTATTACACAGATACGCAGTATTTT

len: 15
v_gene: TRBV14
abundance: NA
j_gene: TRBJ2-3
d_gene: TRBD2
CDR3aa: CASSKLAPSTDTQYF
CDR3nt: TGTGCCAGCAGCAAACTAGCGCCTTCCACAGATACGCAGTATTTT

len: 17
v_gene: TRBV7-2
abundance: NA
j_gene: TRBJ2-7
d_gene: NA
CDR3aa: CASSLARGGDIPYEQYF
CDR3nt: TGTGCCAGCAGCTTAGCCAGGGGAGGAGACATACCCTACGAGCAGTACTTC

len: 14
v_gene: TRBV10-1
abundance: many
j_gene: TRBJ2-7
d_gene: NA
CDR3aa: CASSEGDSRYEQYF
CDR3nt: TGCGCCAGCAGTGAAGGGGACTCCCGCTACGAGCAGTACTTC

len: 13
v_gene: TRBV5-1
abundance: few
j_gene: TRBJ2-7
d_gene: NA
CDR3aa: CASSSGKAYEQYF
CDR3nt: TGCGCCAGCAGCAGCGGTAAGGCCTACGAGCAGTACTTC

len: 14
v_gene: TRBV7-2
abundance: few
j_gene: TRBJ2-7
d_gene: TRBD2
CDR3aa: CASSPYMEASGPYF
CDR3nt: TGTGCCAGCAGCCCCTATATGGAGGCTAGCGGACCTTACTTC

len: 11
v_gene: TRBV2
abundance: many
j_gene: TRBJ2-1
d_gene: TRBD2
CDR3aa: CASTGGGEQFF
CDR3nt: TGTGCCAGCACGGGGGGAGGCGAGCAGTTCTTC

len: 14
v_gene: TRBV7-7
abundance: few
j_gene: TRBJ2-1
d_gene: NA
CDR3aa: CASSLSGHYNEQFF
CDR3nt: TGTGCTAGCAGCTTATCGGGACACTACAATGAGCAGTTCTTC

len: 15
v_gene: TRBV5-1
abundance: few
j_gene: TRBJ2-7
d_gene: NA
CDR3aa: CASALGGTDSYEQYF
CDR3nt: TGCGCCAGCGCCCTGGGCGGGACAGACTCCTACGAGCAGTACTTC

len: 14
v_gene: TRBV6-2/TRBV6-3
abundance: few
j_gene: TRBJ1-5
d_gene: NA
CDR3aa: CASSGRPTNQPQHF
CDR3nt: TGTGCCAGCAGCGGCAGGCCCACAAATCAGCCCCAGCATTTT

len: 13
v_gene: TRBV15
abundance: NA
j_gene: TRBJ1-2
d_gene: NA
CDR3aa: CATSRERHRGYTF
CDR3nt: TGTGCCACCAGCAGAGAGCGGCACCGGGGGTACACCTTC

len: 18
v_gene: TRBV7-9
abundance: NA
j_gene: TRBJ2-5
d_gene: NA
CDR3aa: CASRESWAGTSYQETQYF
CDR3nt: TGTGCCAGCAGGGAGTCCTGGGCCGGTACTTCGTACCAAGAGACCCAGTACTTC

len: 15
v_gene: TRBV7-6
abundance: many
j_gene: TRBJ1-4
d_gene: TRBD1
CDR3aa: CASSPWTGSGEKLFF
CDR3nt: TGTGCCAGCAGCCCGTGGACAGGGTCAGGGGAAAAACTGTTTTTT

len: 19
v_gene: TRBV3-1
abundance: few
j_gene: TRBJ2-2
d_gene: NA
CDR3aa: CASSQDEVRRQSNTGELFF
CDR3nt: TGTGCCAGCAGCCAAGATGAGGTTCGGCGCCAGTCGAACACCGGGGAGCTGTTTTTT

len: 11
v_gene: TRBV28
abundance: NA
j_gene: TRBJ2-7
d_gene: NA
CDR3aa: CASSSLHEQYF
CDR3nt: TGTGCCAGCAGCAGTTTACACGAGCAGTACTTC

len: 13
v_gene: TRBV30
abundance: NA
j_gene: TRBJ1-6
d_gene: TRBD1
CDR3aa: CAWAGQGGSPLHF
CDR3nt: TGTGCCTGGGCGGGACAGGGCGGTTCACCCCTCCACTTT

len: 16
v_gene: TRBV7-2
abundance: NA
j_gene: TRBJ2-3
d_gene: NA
CDR3aa: CASSLISGSPTDTQYF
CDR3nt: TGTGCCAGCAGCTTAATATCGGGTTCACCCACAGATACGCAGTATTTT

len: 16
v_gene: TRBV4-1
abundance: few
j_gene: TRBJ1-2
d_gene: NA
CDR3aa: CASSHLDRQWRDGYTF
CDR3nt: TGCGCCAGCAGCCACCTCGACAGGCAGTGGAGGGATGGCTACACCTTC

len: 15
v_gene: TRBV12-3/TRBV12-4
abundance: few
j_gene: TRBJ1-5
d_gene: TRBD1
CDR3aa: CASSLQGAGNQPQHF
CDR3nt: TGTGCCAGCAGTCTACAGGGGGCCGGCAATCAGCCCCAGCATTTT